In its sample, the clone carrying this T cell receptor beta chain was seen once. Its antigen is unknown. These data belong to a study of graft-versus-host responses after intestinal transplantation. Study-level information: Those transplanted obtained multivisceral, liver-intestinal, or isolated intestinal grafts.

Study-wide results and limits: GvH clones surfaced in recipient marrow, some emerging earlier in ileum or blood. Early after transplant, HvG declines were associated with peak levels of circulating GvH clones.

Only in-frame clones appear in the TCRdb table, and some are missing; sequencing was by immunoSEQ multiplex PCR. This table holds around 90,000 clones, around 92% found once. This receptor was taken from a human donor who was the organ donor for an intestinal transplant. This sample comprised unstimulated CD8+ T cells sorted from spleen or lymph node cells, obtained before transplant.

CDR3 sequence: CASSVDQGGTEAFF. As DNA, the CDR3 is TGTGCCAGCAGCGTAGATCAGGGAGGGACTGAAGCTTTCTTT. The chain uses TRBV9 and TRBJ1-1, with D maybe TRBD1 (5 bases). Germline V CDR1 and CDR2: SGDLS, YYNGEE. The CDR3 runs to 14 residues. V was cut by 0 bases and J by 5 bases, with 11 bases left in between.